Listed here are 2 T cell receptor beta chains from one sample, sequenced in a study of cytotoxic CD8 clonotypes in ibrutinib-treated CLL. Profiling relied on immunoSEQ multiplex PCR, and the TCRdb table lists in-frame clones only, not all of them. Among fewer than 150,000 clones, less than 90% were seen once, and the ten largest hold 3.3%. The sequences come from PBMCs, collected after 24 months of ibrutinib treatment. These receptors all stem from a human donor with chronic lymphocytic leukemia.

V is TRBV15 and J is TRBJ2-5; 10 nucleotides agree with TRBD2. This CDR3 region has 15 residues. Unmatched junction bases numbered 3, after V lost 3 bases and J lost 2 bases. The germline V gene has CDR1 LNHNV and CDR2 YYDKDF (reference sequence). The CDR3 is CATSSSGGSQETQYF. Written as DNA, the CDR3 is TGTGCCACCAGCAGTAGCGGGGGGAGTCAAGAGACCCAGTACTTC. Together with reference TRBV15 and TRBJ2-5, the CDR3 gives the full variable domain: DAMVIQNPRYQVTQFGKPVTLSCSQTLNHNVMYWYQQKSSQAPKLLFHYYDKDFNNEADTPDNFQSRRPNTSFCFLDIRSPGLGDTAMYLCATSSSGGSQETQYFGPGTRLLVL.

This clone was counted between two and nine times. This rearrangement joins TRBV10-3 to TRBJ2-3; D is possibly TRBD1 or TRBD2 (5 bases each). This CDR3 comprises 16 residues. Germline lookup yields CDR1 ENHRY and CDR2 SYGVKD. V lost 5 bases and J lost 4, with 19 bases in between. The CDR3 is CAISRAGTRGPDTQYF. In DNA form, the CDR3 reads TGTGCCATCAGTAGAGCCGGGACCCGTGGCCCAGATACGCAGTATTTT.